This T cell receptor beta chain was captured by sequencing in a study of memory CD4+ T cells and cytomegalovirus serostatus. Study-wide background: Donors were healthy Belgian adults, 9 or 10 CMV seropositive and approximately 25 seronegative.

The germline gives CDR1 MGHRA, CDR2 YSYEKL. The CDR3 has 15 amino acids. V lost 0 bases, J lost 4 bases, and 12 bases lay in between. The sort gate was single viable CD3+CD4+CD8-CD45RO+ cells for memory CD4+ T cells. Total CD4+ T cells were enriched by CD4 positive selection. TCRdb's table, derived via immunoSEQ multiplex PCR, lists solely in-frame clones and lacks some. The table lists some 30,000 clones, approximately 72% of them singletons, with less than 0.8% in the top ten. The chain recombines TRBV4-1 with TRBJ1-2, with D tentatively TRBD1 (5 bases). The sequenced sample was memory CD4+ T cells from blood. The TCR was taken from an adult in good health and CMV-seronegative. Some clones in this sample may be carry-over from other donors' samples. CDR3 coding DNA: TGCGCCAGCAGCCAAGAGGCCGGGGGAAGCTATGGCTACACCTTC. Its protein is CASSQEAGGSYGYTF.